This TCR beta chain comes out of a study of blood T cell repertoires in COVID-19. About the research overall: T cells, B-cell-depleted T cells, or PBMCs provided the cDNA or gDNA that served as material.

Ages ranged from 18 to 89 years, with residence in 24 US areas. In the study's own analysis: The authors estimated nucleated cell counts from reference gene primer amplification. Data came from immunoSEQ multiplex PCR; TCRdb stores just in-frame clones and leaves some out. That table furnishes V, J and clone size, whereas the DNA furnished D and trimming. The sample shows approximately 260,000 clones, about 81% of them seen only once. This clone was recorded a few times. The length of the CDR3 is 14 residues. Trimming cost V 5 bases and J 2 bases; bases outside gene matches: 6. Germline values: CDR1 SGHNT, CDR2 YYREEE (reference sequence).

The genes are TRBV5-4 and TRBJ1-1; 7 nucleotides match TRBD1. Sequencing was carried out using PBMCs or T cells enriched from blood (not recorded which). The clonotype originates from a man in his thirties or forties with acute COVID-19. The CDR3 nucleotides are TGTGCCAGCAGAGGACAGGAGGGTAACACTGAAGCTTTCTTT. Encoded protein: CASRGQEGNTEAFF.